A single T cell receptor beta chain is shown here with its context. Its antigen is not known. RNA transcripts gave rise to amplified TCR beta CDR3 regions. RT-PCR in the first round (using the HTBI primer set) targeted the TCR CDR3. MiXCR was run by TCRdb on the multiplex PCR reads, yielding one entry per CDR3 protein. Here the sample spans hundreds of thousands of distinct CDR3 sequences, approximately 42% being singletons. V was shortened by 4 bases and J by 2 bases, with 8 bases between the two germline ends. The CDR3 is 13 amino acids. Reasons for excluding patients were uncontrolled infection, other autoimmune disease, pregnancy or lactation. Each diagnosis drew on symptoms, thyroxine, TRAb, thyroid ultrasound and orbital computed tomography findings. This specimen belongs to a study of T cells in Graves' hyperthyroidism and ophthalmopathy. Study findings and constraints: Ophthalmopathy and stable hyperthyroidism were told apart by a 13 V-J model. Ophthalmopathy was model-predicted a median roughly 6.2 months pre-onset.

The receptor comes from an adult man with Graves' disease, either hyperthyroidism or ophthalmopathy (not recorded which). This chain joins TRBV12-3 or TRBV12-4 and TRBJ1-2; the D is unclear. The source material was peripheral blood or thyroid tissue (not recorded which). DNA for the CDR3: TGTGCCAGCAGTTATCAGGAAAACTATGGCTACACCTTC. Encoded protein: CASSYQENYGYTF.